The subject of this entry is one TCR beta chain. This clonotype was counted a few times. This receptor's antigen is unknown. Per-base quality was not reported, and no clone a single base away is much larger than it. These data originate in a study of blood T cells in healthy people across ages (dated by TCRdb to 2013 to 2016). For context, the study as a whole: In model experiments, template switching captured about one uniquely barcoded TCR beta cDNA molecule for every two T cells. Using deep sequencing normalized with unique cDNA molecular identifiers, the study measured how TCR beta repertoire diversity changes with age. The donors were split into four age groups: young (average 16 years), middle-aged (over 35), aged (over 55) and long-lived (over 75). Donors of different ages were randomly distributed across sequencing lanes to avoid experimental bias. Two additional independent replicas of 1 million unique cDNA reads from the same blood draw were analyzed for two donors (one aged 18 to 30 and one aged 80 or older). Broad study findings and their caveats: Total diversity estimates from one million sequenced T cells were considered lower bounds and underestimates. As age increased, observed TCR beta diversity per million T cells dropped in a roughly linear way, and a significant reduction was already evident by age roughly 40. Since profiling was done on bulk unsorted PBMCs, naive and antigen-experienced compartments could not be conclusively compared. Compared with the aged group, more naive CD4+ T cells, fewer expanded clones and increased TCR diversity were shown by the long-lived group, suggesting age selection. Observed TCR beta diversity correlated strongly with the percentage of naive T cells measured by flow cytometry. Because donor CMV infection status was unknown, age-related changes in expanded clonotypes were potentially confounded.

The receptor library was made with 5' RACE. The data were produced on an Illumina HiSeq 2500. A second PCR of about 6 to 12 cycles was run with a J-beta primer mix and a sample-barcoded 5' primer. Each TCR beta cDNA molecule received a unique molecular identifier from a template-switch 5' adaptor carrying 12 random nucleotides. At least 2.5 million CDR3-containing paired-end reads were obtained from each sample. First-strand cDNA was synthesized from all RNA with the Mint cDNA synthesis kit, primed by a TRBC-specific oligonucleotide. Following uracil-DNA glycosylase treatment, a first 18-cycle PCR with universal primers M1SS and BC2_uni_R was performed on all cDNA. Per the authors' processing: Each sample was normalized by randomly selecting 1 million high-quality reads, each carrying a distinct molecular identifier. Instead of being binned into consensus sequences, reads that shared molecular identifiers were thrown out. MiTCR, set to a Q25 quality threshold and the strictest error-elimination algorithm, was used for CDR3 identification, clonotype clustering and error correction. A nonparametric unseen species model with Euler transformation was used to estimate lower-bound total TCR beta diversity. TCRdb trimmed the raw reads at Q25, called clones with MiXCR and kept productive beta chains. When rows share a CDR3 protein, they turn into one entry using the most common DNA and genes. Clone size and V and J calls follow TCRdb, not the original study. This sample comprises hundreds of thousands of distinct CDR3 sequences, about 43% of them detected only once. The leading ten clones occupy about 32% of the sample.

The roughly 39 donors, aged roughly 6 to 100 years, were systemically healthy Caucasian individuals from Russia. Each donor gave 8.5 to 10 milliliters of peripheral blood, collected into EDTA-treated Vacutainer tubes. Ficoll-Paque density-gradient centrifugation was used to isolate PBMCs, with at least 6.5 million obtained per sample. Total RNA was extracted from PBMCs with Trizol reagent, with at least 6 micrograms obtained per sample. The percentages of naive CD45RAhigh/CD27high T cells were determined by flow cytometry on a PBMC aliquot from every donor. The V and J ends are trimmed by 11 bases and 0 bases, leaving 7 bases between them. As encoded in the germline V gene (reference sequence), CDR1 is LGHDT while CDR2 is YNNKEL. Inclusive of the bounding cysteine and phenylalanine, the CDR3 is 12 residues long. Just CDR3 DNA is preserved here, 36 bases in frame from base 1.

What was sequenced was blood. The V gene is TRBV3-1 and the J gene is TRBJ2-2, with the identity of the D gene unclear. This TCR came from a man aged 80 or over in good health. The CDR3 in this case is CAVQANTGELFF. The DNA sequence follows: TGTGCCGTGCAGGCGAACACCGGGGAGCTGTTTTTT.